This TCR beta chain was captured by sequencing in a study of glioma-infiltrating T cells after dendritic cell vaccination. Study-level points and caveats: Higher pretreatment TIL content predicted longer progression-free time and survival. Higher TCR clonality did not directly relate to longer survival.

The time point here: after dendritic cell vaccination, including at tumor progression/relapse. Remarks on this clone: Its antigen is not identified.

Trimming removed 2 bases at V and 4 bases at J, with 11 bases between. Germline assignment: CDR1 PRHDT and CDR2 FYEKMQ (reference sequence). This CDR3 has 15 amino acids. Input was 2 ug genomic DNA, or all available if less. Amplification used 60 V beta primers and 13 J beta primers. Sequenced by immunoSEQ multiplex PCR; TCRdb stores in-frame clones only, minus some. The table includes approximately 110,000 clones, nearly 90% detected once. The chain joins TRBV13 to TRBJ2-2; D ambiguous. The receptor comes from a human donor with glioblastoma. Specimen: blood, collected after dendritic cell vaccination. This CDR3 is CASSLRGPRTGELFF. For the CDR3, the DNA is TGTGCCAGCAGCTTACGCGGCCCACGCACCGGGGAGCTGTTTTTT.